The 21 T cell receptor beta chains in this list originate from one sample, sequenced in a study of T-cell memory formation after mild COVID-19. MiXCR, run by TCRdb on the 5' RACE reads, gives a single entry per CDR3 protein. The profile covers about 90,000 distinct CDR3 sequences, with less than 15% appearing a single time and about 29% taken by the ten largest. The sequenced material came from PBMCs or a T cell subset sorted from them (not recorded which). The receptors derive from an adult woman who had mild COVID-19 (a few samples of this study predate the infection). Cell type and time point are not known.

The table lists this clonotype with a few counts. The CDR3, as DNA: TGTGCCAGCAGATATGACAGGGGGCAAAACATTCAGTACTTC. This sequence encodes CASRYDRGQNIQYF. The chain combines TRBV6-6 with TRBJ2-4; 10 nucleotides line up with TRBD1. CDR1 and CDR2 from the germline V gene are MNHNY and SVGAGI (reference sequence). The CDR3 has 14 residues. J lost 5 bases, V lost 6 bases, and 4 bases had no gene match.

The genes are TRBV7-9 and TRBJ1-3; D gene uncertain. The CDR3 sequence is 17 residues long. Trimming stripped 5 bases from V and 0 bases from J, with 17 bases between. CDR1 is SEHNR and CDR2 is FQNEAQ in the germline V gene (reference sequence). CDR3 nucleotides: TGTGCCAGCAGCGTAATTCCGGGAACCCCCTCTGGAAACACCATATATTTT. It yields the protein CASSVIPGTPSGNTIYF.

This chain connects TRBV6-2 or TRBV6-3 to TRBJ2-1; TRBD2 matches at 7 bases. The germline V gene encodes CDR1 MNHEY and CDR2 SVGEGT. The CDR3 contains 15 residues. V lost 4 bases and J lost 5; bases outside the gene matches: 8. CDR3: CASSSTRREDNEQFF. The CDR3 nucleotides are TGTGCCAGCAGTTCCACACGCCGGGAGGACAATGAGCAGTTCTTC.

The chain joins TRBV20-1 to TRBJ2-1; the D is unclear. The length of the CDR3 is 14 residues. Looked up from germline, CDR1 is DFQATT and CDR2 is SNEGSKA (reference sequence). The ends were cut back, 0 bases at V and 7 bases at J, with 13 bases in the middle. The CDR3 DNA reads TGCAGTGCTAGAGACCACTACACGAGGAATGAGCAGTTCTTC. Protein sequence: CSARDHYTRNEQFF.

The rearrangement joins TRBV4-2 to TRBJ2-1; 13 positions agree with TRBD2. Germline trimming cut 3 bases from V and 5 bases from J; bases unmatched to any gene: 7. The germline V gene has CDR1 LGHNA and CDR2 YNFKEQ. This CDR3 has 17 residues. CDR3 nucleotides: TGTGCCAGCAGCCAGGAACCACTAGCGGGGGGGGACAATGAGCAGTTCTTC. Its translation: CASSQEPLAGGDNEQFF.

The chain recombines TRBV19 with TRBJ1-1; D perhaps matches TRBD1 (6 bases). Per germline, CDR1 LNHDA and CDR2 SQIVND (reference sequence). The CDR3 is 18 residues long. The germline V and J ends were trimmed by 7 bases and 1 base, with 25 bases remaining between them. CDR3 region: CASNSLPFQGHENTEAFF. CDR3 nucleotides: TGTGCCAGTAACTCCCTCCCCTTCCAGGGGCACGAGAACACTGAAGCTTTCTTT.

This clonotype was detected a few times. The V gene is TRBV12-3 or TRBV12-4, the J gene TRBJ1-3; D remains unclear. CDR3 length: 16 residues. V was shortened by 3 bases and J by 0 bases, with 12 bases between the two germline ends. The CDR3 is CASSFGLSDSGNTIYF. CDR3 bases: TGTGCCAGCAGTTTTGGGCTCTCGGACTCTGGAAACACCATATATTTT.

The rearrangement joins TRBV12-3 or TRBV12-4 to TRBJ1-1; D perhaps matches TRBD1 (6 bases). The germline V and J ends were trimmed by 5 bases and 1 base, with 14 bases remaining between them. The CDR3 contains 15 residues. Written as DNA, the CDR3 is TGTGCCAGCAGTCAGTCGGACAGCAGGAACACTGAAGCTTTCTTT. Protein: CASSQSDSRNTEAFF.

This clonotype was detected a few times. The rearrangement uses TRBV4-1 and TRBJ1-2, with D unclear. Trimming took 1 base from V and 0 from J, leaving 3 bases between them. In germline, CDR1 is MGHRA, CDR2 YSYEKL. The CDR3 has 13 residues. CDR3 sequence (DNA): TGCGCCAGCAGCCAAGGAGCTAACTATGGCTACACCTTC. As protein: CASSQGANYGYTF.

This clonotype was found a few times. The chain uses TRBV11-2 and TRBJ2-1; TRBD1 might be the D (6 bases). Trimming removed 4 bases at V and 6 bases at J, with 19 bases between. CDR1 and CDR2 from the germline V gene are SGHAT and FQNNGV. The length of the CDR3 is 16 residues. The CDR3 spells CASSSLDSSNGNEQFF. The CDR3 DNA is TGTGCCAGCAGCTCCCTGGACAGCTCTAACGGCAATGAGCAGTTCTTC.

The V and J genes are TRBV15 and TRBJ2-3; 8 nucleotides match TRBD2. V dropped 3 bases and J dropped 5; count of bases not matched to a gene: 10. The CDR3 has 16 residues. From germline, CDR1 is LNHNV and CDR2 YYDKDF (reference sequence). DNA for the CDR3: TGTGCCACCAGCAGTCGGGGGGGCCTAGGGGTAGATACGCAGTATTTT. Protein product: CATSSRGGLGVDTQYF. The complete variable domain, with remaining parts taken from reference TRBV15 and TRBJ2-3, reads DAMVIQNPRYQVTQFGKPVTLSCSQTLNHNVMYWYQQKSSQAPKLLFHYYDKDFNNEADTPDNFQSRRPNTSFCFLDIRSPGLGDTAMYLCATSSRGGLGVDTQYFGPGTRLTVL.

This clonotype came up a few times. The chain is built from TRBV5-1 and TRBJ2-7, with D unresolved. V lost 0 bases and J 5 bases, leaving 6 bases between the germline ends. The CDR3 runs to 12 residues. The germline V gene has CDR1 SGHRS and CDR2 YFSETQ. The CDR3 sequence is CASSLASNEQYF. CDR3 DNA sequence: TGCGCCAGCAGCTTGGCTTCAAACGAGCAGTACTTC.

With respect to this clonotype: Just one base apart from a much larger clone, this may be a read error. The gene calls are TRBV28 and TRBJ2-5; D is ambiguous. Germline CDR1 MDHEN, CDR2 SYDVKM. The CDR3 is 12 amino acids. Trimming removed 6 bases from V and 4 bases from J, with 9 bases in between. The CDR3, as DNA: TGTGCCAGCAGCCAGTGGTCAGAGACCCAGTACTTC. Translated, it gives CASSQWSETQYF.

This chain joins TRBV19 and TRBJ2-7, with 8 bases lining up with TRBD1. The germline V gene has CDR1 LNHDA and CDR2 SQIVND (reference sequence). The CDR3 covers 15 residues. The trim removed 5 bases at V and 0 bases at J, leaving 6 bases unmatched. The CDR3 bases are TGTGCCAGTAGTCCAGGACAGGGCTACTCCTACGAGCAGTACTTC. It yields the protein CASSPGQGYSYEQYF.

This chain uses TRBV7-9 with TRBJ2-2; D is undetermined. The V end was cut by 11 bases, the J end by 5 bases, with 9 bases between. Germline values: CDR1 SEHNR, CDR2 FQNEAQ (reference sequence). This CDR3 region has 11 residues. Here the CDR3 reads CAHKRTGELFF. The CDR3 bases are TGTGCCCACAAAAGGACCGGGGAGCTGTTTTTT.

This clonotype was detected many times. V and J are TRBV9 and TRBJ2-2, with unresolved D. Germline V gives CDR1 SGDLS, CDR2 YYNGEE. The CDR3 covers 17 residues. Between the trimmed V and J ends, which lost 4 bases and 1 base, there was a span of 17 bases. The CDR3 DNA reads TGTGCCAGCAGCATCCCACTTGACGGGCGGAACACCGGGGAGCTGTTTTTT. Protein sequence: CASSIPLDGRNTGELFF.

The genes are TRBV12-3 or TRBV12-4 and TRBJ2-1, with D tentatively TRBD2 (6 bases). V lost 6 bases and J lost 4, with 13 bases in between. The length of the CDR3 is 14 residues. The DNA of the CDR3 is TGTGCCAGCAGGGGTAGCGGACTATACAATGAGCAGTTCTTC. It specifies CASRGSGLYNEQFF.

The chain is built from TRBV7-2 and TRBJ1-6, with a weak D call TRBD1 (5 bases). This CDR3 is 15 amino acids long. The germline V and J ends were trimmed by 1 base and 8 bases, with 12 bases remaining between them. Germline V gives CDR1 SGHTA, CDR2 FQGNSA. CDR3 loop: CASSLVGGSDSPLHF. The CDR3 coding sequence is TGTGCCAGCAGCTTAGTTGGGGGGAGTGATTCACCCCTCCACTTT.

This clonotype appeared a few times. The chain carries TRBV7-9 and TRBJ2-7, with D unclear. Trimming stripped 5 bases from V and 7 bases from J, with 9 bases between. Germline CDR1 is SEHNR and CDR2 is FQNEAQ (reference sequence). This CDR3 has 11 residues. CDR3 nucleotide sequence: TGTGCCAGCAGCCCCATCGGAGAGCAGTACTTC. Amino acids: CASSPIGEQYF.

This clonotype was observed a handful of times. The rearrangement uses TRBV7-9 and TRBJ2-7; D not resolved. The CDR3 runs to 15 residues. Germline CDR1 is SEHNR and CDR2 is FQNEAQ (reference sequence). Deletions cut 0 bases from V and 0 bases from J, with 9 bases between. The CDR3 nucleotides read TGTGCCAGCAGCTTAGCGGGGATAAGCTCCTACGAGCAGTACTTC. This translates into CASSLAGISSYEQYF.

This clonotype was seen a few times. The rearrangement uses TRBV12-3 or TRBV12-4 and TRBJ1-2; a weak D match, TRBD1 (5 bases). The CDR3 spans 14 residues. The V end was cut by 0 bases, the J end by 6 bases, with 11 bases between. The CDR3 protein is CASSLATGANGYTF. The CDR3 nucleotides are TGTGCCAGCAGTTTAGCTACAGGAGCGAATGGCTACACCTTC.